The rows below give T cell receptor beta chains drawn from one sample of a study of blood T cell repertoires in COVID-19. Method: immunoSEQ multiplex PCR; TCRdb's copy keeps in-frame clones and lacks some. The table includes approximately 240,000 clones, around 82% detected once. Sequenced: peripheral blood. These receptors all come from an elderly woman with active or convalescent COVID-19. Both conserved end residues are part of each CDR3.

v_gene	j_gene	CDR3aa
TRBV28	TRBJ1-5	CASRQRLTGGKGYQPQHF
TRBV5-1	TRBJ2-1	CASSLTGLTYNEQFF
TRBV5-5	TRBJ1-1	CASSVPGQMNTEAFF
TRBV19	TRBJ1-6	CASSMGGSRNSPLHF
TRBV10-1	TRBJ1-3	CASTPSVDSGNTIYF
TRBV18	TRBJ2-6	CASSPSQRGGSSGANVLTF
TRBV18	TRBJ2-7	CASSPLTRGEQYF
TRBV6-6	TRBJ1-1	CASSYSPGQQGYQAFF
TRBV15	TRBJ1-4	CATSRGERLPAREKLFF
TRBV5-1	TRBJ2-1	CASSLSGMYSNEQFF
TRBV29-1	TRBJ2-1	CSARTSGRLSSYNEQFF
TRBV18	TRBJ2-4	CASSPGPGVAKNIQYF
TRBV7-2	TRBJ1-2	CASSFHGQGAPNGYTF
TRBV18	TRBJ1-2	CASSPPSTGNYGYTF
TRBV2	TRBJ1-1	CASSGDSLLPLNTEAFF
TRBV12-3/TRBV12-4	TRBJ2-3	CASSPLPADTQYF
TRBV10-3	TRBJ1-2	CAISERQGLGYTF
TRBV18	TRBJ2-1	CASSSRRTGEQFF
TRBV18	TRBJ1-1	CASSPQGLNTEAFF
TRBV5-1	TRBJ2-7	CASSLSGNEQYF
TRBV20-1	TRBJ1-5	CSASKGGNNQPQHF
TRBV10-3	TRBJ2-7	CAIRGDRGTYEQYF